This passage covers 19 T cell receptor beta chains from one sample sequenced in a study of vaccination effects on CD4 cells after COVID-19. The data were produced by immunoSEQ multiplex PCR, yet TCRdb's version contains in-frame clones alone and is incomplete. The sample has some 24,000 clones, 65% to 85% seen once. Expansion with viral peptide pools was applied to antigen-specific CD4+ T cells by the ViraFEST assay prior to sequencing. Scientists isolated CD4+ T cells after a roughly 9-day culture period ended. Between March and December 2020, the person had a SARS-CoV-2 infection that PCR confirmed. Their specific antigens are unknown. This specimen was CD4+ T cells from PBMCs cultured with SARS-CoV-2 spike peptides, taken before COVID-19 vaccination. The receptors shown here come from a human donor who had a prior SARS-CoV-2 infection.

The CDR3 sequence: CAISRSSGRSSYEQYF. In DNA form, the CDR3 reads TGTGCCATCAGCCGTTCCTCGGGGCGAAGCTCCTACGAGCAGTACTTC. V is TRBV10-3 and J is TRBJ2-7, with D possibly called TRBD1 or TRBD2 (5 bases each). CDR1 and CDR2 (germline): ENHRY, SYGVKD. V was shortened by 6 bases and J by 0 bases, with 18 bases between the two germline ends. This CDR3 has 16 amino acids.

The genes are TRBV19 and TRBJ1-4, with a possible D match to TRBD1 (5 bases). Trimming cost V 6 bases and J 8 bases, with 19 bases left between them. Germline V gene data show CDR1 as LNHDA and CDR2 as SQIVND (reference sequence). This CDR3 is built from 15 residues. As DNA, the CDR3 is TGTGCCAGTAGACGACGACAGAGATTAGCAGAAAAACTGTTTTTT. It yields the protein CASRRRQRLAEKLFF.

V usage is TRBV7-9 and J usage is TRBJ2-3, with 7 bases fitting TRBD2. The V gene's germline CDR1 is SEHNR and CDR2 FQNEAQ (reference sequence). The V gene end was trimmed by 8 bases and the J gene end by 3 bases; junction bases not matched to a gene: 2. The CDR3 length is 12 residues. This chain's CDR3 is CASGGETDTQYF. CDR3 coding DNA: TGTGCCAGCGGGGGGGAAACAGATACGCAGTATTTT.

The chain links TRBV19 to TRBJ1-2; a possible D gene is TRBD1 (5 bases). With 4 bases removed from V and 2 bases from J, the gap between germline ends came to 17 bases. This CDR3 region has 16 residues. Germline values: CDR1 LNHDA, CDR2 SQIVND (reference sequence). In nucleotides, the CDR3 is TGTGCCAGTAGTAGCCCCTGGGACGGATTAAACTATGGCTACACCTTC. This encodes CASSSPWDGLNYGYTF.

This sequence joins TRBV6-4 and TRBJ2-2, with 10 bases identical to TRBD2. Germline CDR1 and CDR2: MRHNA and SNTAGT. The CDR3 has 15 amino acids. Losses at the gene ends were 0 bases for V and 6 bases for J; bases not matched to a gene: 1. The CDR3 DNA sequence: TGTGCCAGCAGTGACTCAGCGGGAGGGCCCGGGGAGCTGTTTTTT. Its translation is CASSDSAGGPGELFF.

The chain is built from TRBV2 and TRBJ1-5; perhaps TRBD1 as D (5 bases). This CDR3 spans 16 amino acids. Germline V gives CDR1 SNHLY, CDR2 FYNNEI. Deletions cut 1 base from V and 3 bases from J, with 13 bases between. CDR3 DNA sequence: TGTGCCAGCAGTGAAGGGCCCCAGGGATACAATCAGCCCCAGCATTTT. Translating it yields CASSEGPQGYNQPQHF.

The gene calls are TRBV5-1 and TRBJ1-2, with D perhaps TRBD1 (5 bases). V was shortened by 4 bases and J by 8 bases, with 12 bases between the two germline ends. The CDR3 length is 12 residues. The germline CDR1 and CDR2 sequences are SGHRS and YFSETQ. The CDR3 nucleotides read TGCGCCAGCAGCCCCCCGGGGGAAGGCTACACCTTC. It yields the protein CASSPPGEGYTF. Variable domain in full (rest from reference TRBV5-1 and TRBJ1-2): KAGVTQTPRYLIKTRGQQVTLSCSPISGHRSVSWYQQTPGQGLQFLFEYFSETQRNKGNFPGRFSGRQFSNSRSEMNVSTLELGDSALYLCASSPPGEGYTFGSGTRLTVV.

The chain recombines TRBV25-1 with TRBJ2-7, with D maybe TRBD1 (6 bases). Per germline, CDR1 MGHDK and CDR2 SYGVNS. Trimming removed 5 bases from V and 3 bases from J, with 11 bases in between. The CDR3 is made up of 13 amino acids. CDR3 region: CASSKMDSYEQYF. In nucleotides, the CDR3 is TGTGCCAGCAGTAAGATGGACAGCTACGAGCAGTACTTC.

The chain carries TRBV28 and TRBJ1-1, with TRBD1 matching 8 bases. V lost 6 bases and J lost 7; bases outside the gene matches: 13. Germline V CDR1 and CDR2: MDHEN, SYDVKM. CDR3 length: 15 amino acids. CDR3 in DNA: TGTGCCAGCAGCCCTGGAGGGACAGGAGCAAATGAAGCTTTCTTT. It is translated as CASSPGGTGANEAFF.

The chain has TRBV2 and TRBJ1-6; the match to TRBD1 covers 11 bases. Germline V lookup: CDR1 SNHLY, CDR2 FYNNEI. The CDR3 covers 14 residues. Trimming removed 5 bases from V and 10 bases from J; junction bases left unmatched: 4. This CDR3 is CASSMGQGDSPLHF. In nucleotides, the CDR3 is TGTGCCAGCAGTATGGGACAGGGGGACTCACCCCTCCACTTT. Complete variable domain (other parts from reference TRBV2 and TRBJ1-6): EPEVTQTPSHQVTQMGQEVILRCVPISNHLYFYWYRQILGQKVEFLVSFYNNEISEKSEIFDDQFSVERPDGSNFTLKIRSTKLEDSAMYFCASSMGQGDSPLHFGNGTRLTVT.

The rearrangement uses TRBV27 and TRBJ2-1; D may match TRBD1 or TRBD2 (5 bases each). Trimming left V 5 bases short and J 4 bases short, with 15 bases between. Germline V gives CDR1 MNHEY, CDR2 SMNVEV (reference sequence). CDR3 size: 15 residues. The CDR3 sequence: CASSPHYGGYNEQFF. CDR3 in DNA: TGTGCCAGCAGTCCCCATTATGGGGGATACAATGAGCAGTTCTTC.

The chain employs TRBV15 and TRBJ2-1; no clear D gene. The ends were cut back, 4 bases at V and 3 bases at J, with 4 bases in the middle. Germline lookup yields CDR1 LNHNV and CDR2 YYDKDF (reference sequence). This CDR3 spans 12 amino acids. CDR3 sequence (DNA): TGTGCCACCAGCACACGCTACAATGAGCAGTTCTTC. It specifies CATSTRYNEQFF.

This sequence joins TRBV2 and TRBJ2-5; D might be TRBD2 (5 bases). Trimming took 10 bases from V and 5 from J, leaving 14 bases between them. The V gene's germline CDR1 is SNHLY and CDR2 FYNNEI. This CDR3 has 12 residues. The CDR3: CATQSPGETQYF. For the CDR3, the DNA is TGTGCCACCCAGTCTCCGGGGGAGACCCAGTACTTC.

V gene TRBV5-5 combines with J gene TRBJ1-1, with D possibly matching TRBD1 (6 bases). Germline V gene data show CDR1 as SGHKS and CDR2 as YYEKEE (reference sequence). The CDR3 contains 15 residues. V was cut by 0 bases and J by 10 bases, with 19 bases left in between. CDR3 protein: CASSLVGGGEVAAFF. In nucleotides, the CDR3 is TGTGCCAGCAGCTTGGTTGGGGGCGGGGAGGTAGCAGCTTTCTTT.

CDR3 amino acids: CASSVQASNYGYTF. CDR3 nucleotide sequence: TGTGCCAGCAGCGTACAAGCCAGCAACTATGGCTACACCTTC. The V gene is TRBV9, the J gene TRBJ1-2; D call uncertain. Trimming took off 1 base at V and 2 bases at J, with 9 bases between the two ends. CDR3 length: 14 residues. In germline, CDR1 is SGDLS, CDR2 YYNGEE. Full variable domain (rest looked up from reference TRBV9 and TRBJ1-2): DSGVTQTPKHLITATGQRVTLRCSPRSGDLSVYWYQQSLDQGLQFLIQYYNGEERAKGNILERFSAQQFPDLHSELNLSSLELGDSALYFCASSVQASNYGYTFGSGTRLTVV.

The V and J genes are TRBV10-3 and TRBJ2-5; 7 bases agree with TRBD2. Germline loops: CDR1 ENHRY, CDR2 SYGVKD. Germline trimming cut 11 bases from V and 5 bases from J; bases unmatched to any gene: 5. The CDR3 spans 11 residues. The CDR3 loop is CAAGERETQYF. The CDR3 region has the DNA TGTGCCGCGGGGGAGCGGGAGACCCAGTACTTC.

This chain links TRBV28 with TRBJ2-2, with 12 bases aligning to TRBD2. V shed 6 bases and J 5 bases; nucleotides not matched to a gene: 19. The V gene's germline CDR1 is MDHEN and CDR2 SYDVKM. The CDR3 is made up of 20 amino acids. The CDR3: CASRPLLGLAGGVRTGELFF. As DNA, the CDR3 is TGTGCCAGCAGGCCATTACTCGGCCTAGCGGGAGGGGTACGGACCGGGGAGCTGTTTTTT.

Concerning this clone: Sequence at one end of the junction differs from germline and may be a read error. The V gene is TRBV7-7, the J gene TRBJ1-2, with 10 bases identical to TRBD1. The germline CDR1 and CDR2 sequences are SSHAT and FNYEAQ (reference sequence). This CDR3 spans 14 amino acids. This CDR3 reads CASSPLGTGVSYTF. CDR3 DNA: TGTGCTAGCAGCCCGCTAGGGACAGGGGTCAGCTACACCTTC.

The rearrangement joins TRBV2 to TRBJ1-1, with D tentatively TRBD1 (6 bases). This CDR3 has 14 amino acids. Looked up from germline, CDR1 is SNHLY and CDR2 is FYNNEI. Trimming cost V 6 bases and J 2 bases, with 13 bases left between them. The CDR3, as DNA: TGTGCCAGCAGCCTCTCGGGACAAAACACTGAAGCTTTCTTT. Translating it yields CASSLSGQNTEAFF.